Each of the 14 T cell receptor beta chains below was sequenced from the same sample in a study of T cell repertoires in cytomegalovirus infection. TCRdb redid the calling of the reads with MiXCR, one entry per CDR3 protein. The sample carries over 100,000 distinct CDR3 sequences, around 10% recorded once. Antigens of these TCRs are unknown. The source material was PBMCs, sequenced either directly or after in vitro stimulation (not recorded which). These receptors all come from a human donor in good health (CMV status not recorded). Some clones in this sample may be carry-over from other donors' samples.

This clonotype was counted ten times or more. This chain joins TRBV19 and TRBJ1-5; tentatively, D is TRBD1 (5 bases). Germline V gene sequence: CDR1 LNHDA, CDR2 SQIVND (reference sequence). This CDR3 contains 11 residues. V was pared by 8 bases and J by 6 bases, with 8 bases between. CDR3 in DNA: TGTGCCAGTGGGACGGCTCAGCCCCAGCATTTT. Its protein is CASGTAQPQHF.

The chain couples TRBV12-3 or TRBV12-4 to TRBJ1-3, with 8 bases lining up with TRBD1. V was clipped by 6 bases and J by 4 bases; unmatched bases: 11. The CDR3 is 16 residues long. This chain's CDR3 is CASSPHQGARGNTIYF. The CDR3 DNA is TGTGCCAGCAGCCCCCACCAGGGGGCTAGGGGAAACACCATATATTTT.

In its sample, this clonotype was seen a few times. The rearrangement joins TRBV12-3 or TRBV12-4 to TRBJ1-6; D unresolved. V shed 6 bases and J shed 10 bases, with 13 bases lying between them. The CDR3 is 13 amino acids. CDR3 sequence (DNA): TGTGCCAGCAGCATCCGATTCCAGTCACCCCTCCACTTT. It encodes CASSIRFQSPLHF.

This rearrangement joins TRBV30 to TRBJ1-2, with a possible D match to TRBD1 (6 bases). The germline V gene encodes CDR1 GTSNPN and CDR2 SVGIG (reference sequence). The V and J ends lost 2 bases and 1 base respectively, with 11 bases between them. This CDR3 has 14 amino acids. The CDR3 nucleotides are TGTGCCTGGAGTATACACAGGGTTAACTATGGCTACACCTTC. This encodes CAWSIHRVNYGYTF.

This clonotype was counted ten times or more. The J gene is TRBJ1-5, the V gene TRBV12-3 or TRBV12-4; D possibly corresponds to TRBD1 (6 bases). This CDR3 spans 14 amino acids. Trimming removed 6 bases at V and 7 bases at J, with 16 bases between. The DNA of the CDR3 is TGTGCCAGCAGGGGTACAGGGAGAGGGCAGCCCCAGCATTTT. This translates into CASRGTGRGQPQHF.

Only a few counts were recorded for this clonotype. V is TRBV7-2 and J is TRBJ2-7, with D perhaps matching TRBD2 (6 bases). This CDR3 comprises 14 residues. V gave up 5 bases and J gave up 4 bases, with 15 bases separating them. Germline CDR1 SGHTA, CDR2 FQGNSA. In nucleotides, the CDR3 is TGTGCCAGCAGCCCTTCGGCGGGACTGTACGAGCAGTACTTC. Amino acids: CASSPSAGLYEQYF. The variable domain in full, with the rest retrieved from reference TRBV7-2 and TRBJ2-7, is GAGVSQSPSNKVTEKGKDVELRCDPISGHTALYWYRQSLGQGLEFLIYFQGNSAPDKSGLPSDRFSAERTGGSVSTLTIQRTQQEDSAVYLCASSPSAGLYEQYFGPGTRLTVT.

This clonotype was counted between two and nine times. The chain recombines TRBV27 with TRBJ2-2; 8 nucleotides match TRBD1. The CDR3 runs to 15 residues. Trimming removed 6 bases from V and 2 bases from J; junction bases left unmatched: 5. Germline CDR1 MNHEY, CDR2 SMNVEV (reference sequence). CDR3 sequence reads: CASRRQGSNTGELFF. CDR3 DNA sequence: TGTGCCAGCAGACGACAGGGGTCTAACACCGGGGAGCTGTTTTTT.

This clonotype was recorded at least ten times. The CDR3 here is CATSRAQMDTQYF. The DNA for the CDR3 is TGTGCCACCAGCAGAGCTCAAATGGATACGCAGTATTTT. This sequence joins TRBV15 and TRBJ2-3; D ambiguous. This CDR3 is 13 amino acids long. V was pared by 1 base and J by 6 bases, with 8 bases between. Looked up from germline, CDR1 is LNHNV and CDR2 is YYDKDF (reference sequence).

This clonotype was seen at least ten times. The chain recombines TRBV7-2 with TRBJ2-1, with 11 bases lining up with TRBD2. Germline loops: CDR1 SGHTA, CDR2 FQGNSA. The CDR3 covers 15 residues. Trimming removed 3 bases from V and 6 bases from J; junction bases left unmatched: 4. The CDR3 coding sequence is TGTGCCAGCAGCTTTAGCGGGAGGGCCGGCAATGAGCAGTTCTTC. It encodes CASSFSGRAGNEQFF.

This clonotype was counted at least ten times. The chain employs TRBV6-1 and TRBJ2-3; maybe TRBD1 (5 bases). Germline assignment: CDR1 MNHNS and CDR2 SASEGT. The CDR3 length is 16 residues. With 7 bases removed from V and 4 bases from J, the gap between germline ends came to 21 bases. This chain's CDR3 is CASTMNRNVIADTQYF. The CDR3 region has the DNA TGTGCCAGCACTATGAACAGGAACGTGATCGCAGATACGCAGTATTTT.

There are a few counts of this clonotype. The V and J genes are TRBV4-3 and TRBJ2-7; no reliable D call. The CDR3 spans 14 residues. The germline gives CDR1 LGHNA, CDR2 YSLEER. Trimming took off 6 bases at V and 4 bases at J, with 16 bases between the two ends. CDR3 amino acids: CASSLGRQTYEQYF. CDR3 DNA sequence: TGCGCCAGCAGTCTCGGACGGCAAACGTACGAGCAGTACTTC.

In this sample, this clonotype turned up a few times. This chain links TRBV28 with TRBJ2-7, with 7 bases identical to TRBD2. V trimming: 6 bases; J trimming: 6 bases; junction bases outside the gene matches: 8. The CDR3 sequence is 13 residues long. Germline V lookup: CDR1 MDHEN, CDR2 SYDVKM. The CDR3 region is CASSPRTRREQYV. The CDR3 DNA follows: TGTGCCAGCAGCCCCCGGACTAGACGCGAGCAGTACGTC.

This clonotype appeared a few times. This sequence joins TRBV12-3 or TRBV12-4 and TRBJ1-2; 7 bases are shared with TRBD1. Trimming at V came to 8 bases and at J to 5 bases, leaving 8 bases not matched to a gene. The CDR3 runs 13 residues. The CDR3 is CASRQGWVYGYTF. CDR3 in DNA: TGTGCCAGCCGACAGGGTTGGGTATATGGCTACACCTTC.

This clonotype was counted a single time. This sequence joins TRBV2 and TRBJ1-4, with 12 nucleotides matching TRBD1. This CDR3 region has 16 residues. Germline V gives CDR1 SNHLY, CDR2 FYNNEI. Germline trimming cut 7 bases from V and 8 bases from J; bases unmatched to any gene: 11. DNA of the CDR3: TGTGCCAGCAACTTAGGGACAGGGGGCCGAGGGGAAAAACTGTTTTTT. Its translation: CASNLGTGGRGEKLFF.